This T cell receptor (beta chain) was found in a study of molecular identifiers for immune sequencing clone quantification. The CDR3 consists of 13 residues. Looked up from germline, CDR1 is MNHEY and CDR2 is SMNVEV (reference sequence). Trimming removed 5 bases at V and 8 bases at J, with 15 bases between. Regarding this clonotype: Its antigen is currently unknown.

Study results and caveats: In naive cells, clones above 20 RNA copies held under 1% of molecules, whereas in effector cells they held over 99%.

TCR libraries were built in bulk with a published protocol and specific TCR primers. Each CDR3 protein gets one entry after TCRdb re-called the PCR reads with MiXCR. The repertoire has just under 650,000 distinct CDR3 sequences, around 20% of them found once; the top ten carry about 0.9%. Researchers sorted naive CD8 T cells as cells that were CD8+CD4-CCR7+CD45RA+. Sequencing was carried out using naive CD8+ T cells from blood, with Jurkat cell RNA spiked in. Subset denoted: FACS-sorted CD8+CD4-CCR7+CD45RA+ naive T cells. The sequence was collected from a human donor in good health. Some libraries in this study had Jurkat cell RNA spiked in. V is TRBV27 and J is TRBJ1-1; tentative D call: TRBD1 (6 bases). The CDR3 DNA sequence: TGTGCCAGCAGTCCATCGGGGGGCCGGGAAGCTTTCTTT. Translation: CASSPSGGREAFF.